Each of the 28 T cell receptor beta chains below was sequenced from the same sample in a study of molecular identifiers for immune sequencing clone quantification. TCRdb re-called the PCR reads through MiXCR, storing one row per CDR3 protein. The sample has fewer than 100,000 distinct CDR3 sequences; 21% are singletons. Sequenced material: naive CD8+ T cells from blood, with Jurkat cell RNA spiked in. Subset denoted: FACS-sorted CD8+CD4-CCR7+CD45RA+ naive T cells. These receptors were collected from a human donor in good health. Some libraries in this study had Jurkat cell RNA spiked in.

This clonotype was recorded at least ten times. V gene TRBV5-6 combines with J gene TRBJ2-3; TRBD1 matches at 9 bases. The germline V gene has CDR1 SGHDT and CDR2 YYEEEE. Losses at the gene ends were 0 bases for V and 2 bases for J; bases not matched to a gene: 4. The CDR3 is made up of 16 amino acids. The CDR3 nucleotides read TGTGCCAGCAGCTTGGGACAGGGGGTTTACACAGATACGCAGTATTTT. The encoded protein is CASSLGQGVYTDTQYF. Complete variable domain (other parts from reference TRBV5-6 and TRBJ2-3): DAGVTQSPTHLIKTRGQQVTLRCSPKSGHDTVSWYQQALGQGPQFIFQYYEEEERQRGNFPDRFSGHQFPNYSSELNVNALLLGDSALYLCASSLGQGVYTDTQYFGPGTRLTVL.

The sample holds a few counts of this clonotype. CDR3 region: CASSYGQGALYEQYF. The CDR3 DNA reads TGTGCCAGCAGTTACGGGCAGGGGGCCCTTTACGAGCAGTACTTC. The gene calls are TRBV6-5 and TRBJ2-7; 8 positions agree with TRBD1. Germline loops: CDR1 MNHEY, CDR2 SVGAGI. V gave up 2 bases and J gave up 4 bases; unmatched junction bases: 7. The CDR3 totals 15 residues.

This clonotype was seen at least ten times. The chain couples TRBV5-5 to TRBJ2-3; no definite D call. This CDR3 spans 14 amino acids. Trimming stripped 0 bases from V and 4 bases from J, with 9 bases between. Per germline, CDR1 SGHKS and CDR2 YYEKEE (reference sequence). The CDR3 region is CASSLADRADTQYF. CDR3 sequence (DNA): TGTGCCAGCAGCTTGGCAGACCGGGCAGATACGCAGTATTTT.

This clonotype was counted a few times. A much larger clone is a single base away; this may be a read error. The rearrangement joins TRBV5-4 to TRBJ2-7; D is perhaps TRBD2 (7 bases). The V end lost 0 bases, the J end lost 3 bases, and 16 bases lay between the germline ends. This CDR3 has 16 amino acids. The germline gives CDR1 SGHNT, CDR2 YYREEE (reference sequence). CDR3 in DNA: TGTGCCAGCAGCTTGGAGCTCGCGGGGGCCGGCTACGAGCAGTACTTC. This translates into CASSLELAGAGYEQYF.

This clonotype was recorded many times. V gene TRBV9 combines with J gene TRBJ1-1; D possibly corresponds to TRBD1 (6 bases). This CDR3 region has 13 residues. The germline V gene encodes CDR1 SGDLS and CDR2 YYNGEE. Trimming shortened V by 6 bases and J by 2 bases, and 11 bases separated the two germline ends. The CDR3 sequence is CASTTGINTEAFF. CDR3 nucleotides: TGTGCCAGCACTACAGGGATCAACACTGAAGCTTTCTTT.

This clonotype is a singleton in its sample. At one end the junction does not follow the germline gene, possibly because of a read error. The chain has TRBV7-9 and TRBJ2-2; 11 bases align to TRBD1. CDR3 length: 18 residues. Per germline, CDR1 SEHNR and CDR2 FQNEAQ (reference sequence). The CDR3 reads CAGSFFGTGGINTGELFF. In DNA form, the CDR3 reads TGTGCCGGCAGCTTTTTCGGGACAGGGGGTATTAACACCGGGGAGCTGTTTTTT.

The rearrangement links TRBV9 to TRBJ2-4; 9 nucleotides line up with TRBD2. After removal of 0 bases from V and 5 bases from J, the junction contained 9 bases not matched to a gene. Germline V lookup: CDR1 SGDLS, CDR2 YYNGEE. This CDR3 is 17 amino acids long. This CDR3 reads CASSVEGSGRSENIQYF. The CDR3 DNA reads TGTGCCAGCAGCGTAGAAGGTAGCGGGAGATCGGAAAACATTCAGTACTTC. Together with reference TRBV9 and TRBJ2-4, the CDR3 gives the full variable domain: DSGVTQTPKHLITATGQRVTLRCSPRSGDLSVYWYQQSLDQGLQFLIQYYNGEERAKGNILERFSAQQFPDLHSELNLSSLELGDSALYFCASSVEGSGRSENIQYFGAGTRLSVL.

This clonotype was seen repeatedly, ten times or more. This chain links TRBV20-1 with TRBJ2-1; 7 bases align to TRBD2. V shed 6 bases and J 15 bases; nucleotides not matched to a gene: 17. CDR3 length: 13 amino acids. Germline V gives CDR1 DFQATT, CDR2 SNEGSKA (reference sequence). The DNA of the CDR3 is TGCAGTGCCACCGTGGGTAGAGCGGGACCTTGGTTCTTC. It is translated as CSATVGRAGPWFF.

Ten or more counts support this clonotype. The CDR3 region has the DNA TGTGCCAGCAGCACGGGGGGGGGCACTGAAGCTTTCTTT. It is translated as CASSTGGGTEAFF. This rearrangement joins TRBV5-6 to TRBJ1-1, with a possible D match to TRBD1 (5 bases). V lost 4 bases to trimming and J lost 4 bases, with 11 bases between them. The CDR3 runs 13 residues. Germline CDR1 SGHDT, CDR2 YYEEEE. The whole variable domain, remainder taken from reference TRBV5-6 and TRBJ1-1, is DAGVTQSPTHLIKTRGQQVTLRCSPKSGHDTVSWYQQALGQGPQFIFQYYEEEERQRGNFPDRFSGHQFPNYSSELNVNALLLGDSALYLCASSTGGGTEAFFGQGTRLTVV.

This clonotype has ten or more counts. The rearrangement links TRBV13 to TRBJ1-1; no clear D. V lost 5 bases to trimming and J lost 3 bases, with 7 bases between them. Germline V CDR1 and CDR2: PRHDT, FYEKMQ (reference sequence). This CDR3 spans 12 amino acids. The CDR3 protein is CASSPKYTEAFF. CDR3 in DNA: TGTGCCAGCAGCCCTAAATACACTGAAGCTTTCTTT.

This clonotype was detected only a few times. The J gene is TRBJ2-3, the V gene TRBV4-1; no firm D call. Looked up from germline, CDR1 is MGHRA and CDR2 is YSYEKL. The V end lost 0 bases, the J end lost 6 bases, and 4 bases lay between the germline ends. The CDR3 has 12 amino acids. The CDR3 region has the DNA TGCGCCAGCAGCCAAGATCGGGATACGCAGTATTTT. Translated: CASSQDRDTQYF.

The CDR3 nucleotides are TGTGCCAGCAGTTTAATAGGACTTACCGGGGAGCTGTTTTTT. Protein product: CASSLIGLTGELFF. This chain uses TRBV27 with TRBJ2-2, with D perhaps matching TRBD2 (5 bases). Looked up from germline, CDR1 is MNHEY and CDR2 is SMNVEV (reference sequence). CDR3 length equals 14 residues. V shed 2 bases and J shed 5 bases, with 9 bases lying between them.

Comments on this clonotype: A single base separates this from a much larger clone, so it may be a read error. The chain joins TRBV5-3 to TRBJ2-7; TRBD2 agrees at 9 bases. TRBV5-3 is annotated as an ORF whose role is uncertain. The CDR3 runs to 13 residues. Trimming at V came to 8 bases and at J to 3 bases, leaving 6 bases not matched to a gene. The CDR3 protein is CASSAGGDYEQYF. The CDR3, as DNA: TGTGCCAGCAGCGCGGGGGGGGACTACGAGCAGTACTTC.

This clonotype was seen repeatedly, ten times or more. This chain uses TRBV6-8 with TRBJ2-4; 13 bases agree with TRBD2. CDR1 MNHGY and CDR2 SAAAGT come from the germline V gene. Trimming took 6 bases from V and 7 from J; bases not matched to a gene: 6. CDR3 size: 15 residues. CDR3 nucleotides: TGTGCCAGCAGGGCCGGACTAGCGGGAGAGAACATTCAGTACTTC. It translates to CASRAGLAGENIQYF.

To note about this clonotype: This may stem from a read error, because a much larger clone lies one nucleotide away. The conserved closing phenylalanine or tryptophan is absent in this CDR3, likely reflecting a read error. The CDR3 region is CASTFRGTVVYGYTL. DNA for the CDR3: TGTGCCAGCACCTTTAGAGGGACAGTGGTCTATGGCTACACCCTC. The chain combines TRBV28 with TRBJ1-2; TRBD1 aligns across 7 bases. CDR1 and CDR2 from the germline V gene are MDHEN and SYDVKM. J lost 4 bases, V lost 7 bases, and 12 bases had no gene match. CDR3 length equals 15 residues.

In this sample, this clonotype turned up many times. The rearrangement links TRBV4-3 to TRBJ2-3, with 9 bases identical to TRBD2. This CDR3 has 16 residues. Germline V lookup: CDR1 LGHNA, CDR2 YSLEER. V lost 0 bases to trimming and J lost 1 base; unmatched junction nucleotides: 2. The CDR3 DNA is TGCGCCAGCAGCCAAGAGGCTAGCGGGGGCACAGATACGCAGTATTTT. This encodes CASSQEASGGTDTQYF.

As regards this clonotype: Being one base from a much bigger clone, this may be a read error. The gene calls are TRBV7-9 and TRBJ2-1; unclear D gene. V was shortened by 0 bases and J by 12 bases, with 12 bases between the two germline ends. The CDR3 has 13 amino acids. The germline V gene has CDR1 SEHNR and CDR2 FQNEAQ (reference sequence). In nucleotides, the CDR3 is TGTGCCAGCAGCTTAGCGTTCGTCGATGGGCAGTTCTTC. Translating it yields CASSLAFVDGQFF.

This clonotype was picked up many times. The chain combines TRBV24-1 with TRBJ2-2; perhaps TRBD1 as D (6 bases). The ends were cut back, 7 bases at V and 1 base at J, with 6 bases in the middle. Per germline, CDR1 KGHDR and CDR2 SFDVKD. The length of the CDR3 is 13 residues. The CDR3 DNA reads TGTGCCACCAGGACAGGGAACACCGGGGAGCTGTTTTTT. This codes for CATRTGNTGELFF.

This clonotype was seen more than once but under ten times. V usage is TRBV4-3 and J usage is TRBJ2-2, with TRBD2 matching 9 bases. V was clipped by 3 bases and J by 3 bases; unmatched bases: 8. The CDR3 runs 17 residues. CDR1 is LGHNA and CDR2 is YSLEER in the germline V gene. CDR3 DNA: TGCGCCAGCAGCCAGCACATAGCGGGGGCCGACACCGGGGAGCTGTTTTTT. Amino acid sequence: CASSQHIAGADTGELFF.

The genes are TRBV3-2 and TRBJ2-7; TRBD1, as called in the table, went unchecked against the DNA. TRBV3-2 is described as a pseudogene. The CDR3 totals 14 residues. CDR3: CASSQEEGEYEQYF. The CDR3 nucleotides are TGTGCCAGCAGCCAAGAGGAAGGGGAGTACGAGCAGTACTTC.

This clonotype came up a few times. V and J are TRBV7-9 and TRBJ2-3; D perhaps matches TRBD2 (6 bases). The CDR3 is 15 amino acids. Germline V lookup: CDR1 SEHNR, CDR2 FQNEAQ (reference sequence). V gave up 5 bases and J gave up 0 bases, with 12 bases separating them. The CDR3 is CASSAWRGSTDTQYF. In DNA, the CDR3 is TGTGCCAGCAGCGCTTGGCGGGGTAGCACAGATACGCAGTATTTT.

A few counts support this clonotype. The rearrangement links TRBV30 to TRBJ2-2; D gene ambiguous. Germline assignment: CDR1 GTSNPN and CDR2 SVGIG (reference sequence). Trimming shortened V by 0 bases and J by 3 bases, and 2 bases separated the two germline ends. The length of the CDR3 is 12 residues. The CDR3 loop is CAWSVDTGELFF. The CDR3 DNA follows: TGTGCCTGGAGTGTTGACACCGGGGAGCTGTTTTTT.

This clonotype was picked up a small number of times. The junction does not match germline at one end; this may be a read error. This chain connects TRBV5-3 to TRBJ2-7; 7 nucleotides align to TRBD1. TRBV5-3 counts as an open reading frame of uncertain function. This CDR3 contains 14 residues. CDR3 DNA: TGTGCCAGCAGCTGGGACAGAGGATCCTACGAGCAGTACTTC. Amino acids: CASSWDRGSYEQYF.

The gene calls are TRBV7-6 and TRBJ2-1; no clear D. The CDR3 length is 13 residues. Germline V lookup: CDR1 SGHVS, CDR2 FNYEAQ. Trimming removed 6 bases at V and 12 bases at J, with 18 bases between. Here the CDR3 reads CASRIGGETSQFF. The DNA of the CDR3 is TGTGCCAGCAGAATAGGTGGGGAAACTTCGCAGTTCTTC.

This clonotype appeared many times. This chain links TRBV4-2 with TRBJ2-6; possibly TRBD1 for D (5 bases). Looked up from germline, CDR1 is LGHNA and CDR2 is YNFKEQ. Trimming removed 0 bases from V and 3 bases from J, with 15 bases in between. The CDR3 contains 18 residues. In DNA, the CDR3 is TGTGCCAGCAGCCAAGAGGAAGGCAGGGTTTATGGGGCCAACGTCCTGACTTTC. Its translation: CASSQEEGRVYGANVLTF.

This clonotype was recorded many times. The chain combines TRBV7-8 with TRBJ2-3; 7 bases are shared with TRBD1. Germline V gene data show CDR1 as SGHVS and CDR2 as FQNEAQ. The CDR3 is 15 amino acids. V lost 5 bases to trimming and J lost 2 bases; unmatched junction nucleotides: 7. CDR3 nucleotides: TGTGCCAGCAGCCTACCACAGGGGATCACAGATACGCAGTATTTT. As protein: CASSLPQGITDTQYF.

The V gene is TRBV4-1, the J gene TRBJ2-7, with 8 bases aligning to TRBD1. This CDR3 spans 15 amino acids. V dropped 1 base and J dropped 3; count of bases not matched to a gene: 5. CDR1 and CDR2 (germline): MGHRA, YSYEKL. The CDR3 here is CASSQVPGGGYEQYF. The DNA for the CDR3 is TGCGCCAGCAGCCAAGTCCCAGGGGGCGGCTACGAGCAGTACTTC.

This clonotype was counted only a few times. The chain has TRBV13 and TRBJ2-1; maybe TRBD1 (6 bases). The CDR3 consists of 15 residues. Germline V lookup: CDR1 PRHDT, CDR2 FYEKMQ (reference sequence). Trimming took off 5 bases at V and 4 bases at J, with 15 bases between the two ends. The DNA of the CDR3 is TGTGCCAGCAGCGCAGACAGGAACGCTTACAATGAGCAGTTCTTC. Protein sequence: CASSADRNAYNEQFF.